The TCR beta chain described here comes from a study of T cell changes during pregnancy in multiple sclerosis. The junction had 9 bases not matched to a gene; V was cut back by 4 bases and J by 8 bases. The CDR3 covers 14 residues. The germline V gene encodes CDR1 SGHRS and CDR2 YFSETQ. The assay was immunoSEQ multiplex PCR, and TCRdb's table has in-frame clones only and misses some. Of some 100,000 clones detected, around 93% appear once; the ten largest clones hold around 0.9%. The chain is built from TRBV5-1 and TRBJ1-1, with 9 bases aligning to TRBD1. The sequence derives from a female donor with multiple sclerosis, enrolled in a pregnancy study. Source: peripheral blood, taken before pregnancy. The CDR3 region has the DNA TGCGCCAGCAGCCAAAAACAGGGGGCTTTCGAAGCTTTCTTT. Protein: CASSQKQGAFEAFF.